This T cell receptor beta chain derives from a study of graft-versus-host responses after intestinal transplantation. As to this clone: Its target is unknown.

CDR1 LNHDA and CDR2 SQIVND come from the germline V gene (reference sequence). Trimming removed 10 bases at V and 4 bases at J, with 16 bases between. The CDR3 sequence is 13 residues long. The method was immunoSEQ multiplex PCR; TCRdb's version includes in-frame clones alone and lacks a portion of them. The sample records 90,000 to 150,000 clones, about 93% being singletons. Material: unstimulated CD4+ T cells sorted from spleen or lymph node cells, obtained before intestinal transplant. The origin of this receptor is a human donor who received an intestinal transplant. The J gene is TRBJ1-1, the V gene TRBV19; TRBD1 is a possible D gene (5 bases). The CDR3 reads CATYGGGSTEAFF. The CDR3 region has the DNA TGTGCCACCTACGGGGGAGGAAGCACTGAAGCTTTCTTT.